Shown below are 6 T cell receptor beta chains from a single sample sequenced in a study of neurological immune-mediated disorders. TCRdb called the 5' RACE reads again in MiXCR, with one record for every CDR3 protein. The table records 50,000 to 60,000 distinct CDR3 sequences, more than 3% of them present only once. Sequencing used CD4+ T cells from blood. These TCRs come from a woman aged 40 to 50 with multiple sclerosis.

This clonotype was counted ten times or more. The rearrangement joins TRBV7-2 to TRBJ2-7, with TRBD1 matching 11 bases. This CDR3 is 13 amino acids long. The germline V gene encodes CDR1 SGHTA and CDR2 FQGNSA. The DNA for the CDR3 is TGTGCAACCGGGACAGGGGGTACCTACGAGCAGTACTTC. Protein sequence: CATGTGGTYEQYF.

This clonotype was seen ten or more times. This chain links TRBV5-1 with TRBJ1-1, with TRBD1 matching over 9 bases. Germline-derived CDR1 and CDR2 are SGHRS and YFSETQ. The J segment lost 4 bases and the V segment lost 4 bases, leaving 5 bases of the junction unmatched. The CDR3 covers 14 residues. The CDR3 DNA follows: TGCGCCAGCAGCATACAGGGGGCGCGCACTGAAGCTTTCTTT. It is translated as CASSIQGARTEAFF.

This clonotype was seen repeatedly, ten times or more. The chain employs TRBV2 and TRBJ1-2, with 7 bases fitting TRBD1. The ends lost 10 bases at V and 3 bases at J; junction bases unmatched: 8. The length of the CDR3 is 13 residues. Germline-derived CDR1 and CDR2 are SNHLY and FYNNEI. CDR3 protein: CATDRQGYYGYTF. The CDR3, as DNA: TGTGCCACCGATCGACAGGGTTACTATGGCTACACCTTC.

This clonotype came up many times. V and J are TRBV12-3 or TRBV12-4 and TRBJ2-1; D is ambiguous. This CDR3 has 13 amino acids. Trimming took 3 bases from V and 4 from J, leaving 7 bases between them. CDR3 residues: CASSFSAYNEQFF. The DNA for the CDR3 is TGTGCCAGCAGTTTTTCCGCGTACAATGAGCAGTTCTTC.

This clonotype was seen at least ten times. V is TRBV5-1 and J is TRBJ2-7; either TRBD1 or TRBD2 may supply D (5 bases each). Germline-derived CDR1 and CDR2 are SGHRS and YFSETQ. This CDR3 region has 14 residues. V shed 6 bases and J shed 0 bases, with 13 bases lying between them. The CDR3 sequence: CASNRDGSSYEQYF. The CDR3 DNA sequence: TGCGCCAGCAACCGGGACGGTAGCTCCTACGAGCAGTACTTC.

This clonotype was seen many times. This rearrangement joins TRBV20-1 to TRBJ2-1, with D uncertain. Deletions cut 3 bases from V and 7 bases from J, with 4 bases between. The CDR3 totals 10 residues. CDR1 is DFQATT, CDR2 SNEGSKA, per germline (reference sequence). CDR3 nucleotides: TGCAGTGCTAGCAGGAATGAGCAGTTCTTC. This sequence encodes CSASRNEQFF.